A selection of T cell receptor beta chains follows, all from one sample in a study of regulatory T cells in long-lasting Graves disease. One entry per CDR3 protein results from TCRdb running MiXCR on the multiplex PCR reads. The table shows about 400,000 distinct CDR3 sequences, with around 20% occurring only once. This specimen consisted of peripheral blood mononuclear cells (PBMCs), obtained when the disease was refractory, from a patient treated with antithyroid drugs. The source is a female donor with Graves disease. CDR3s include the opening cysteine and the closing phenylalanine or tryptophan. Fields, in order: V gene, clone size, J gene, D gene, CDR3 DNA, CDR3 protein. A D gene is named only where the DNA matches it firmly. The listing skips clone size in some rows; elsewhere it reads once, few, many or a size class.

>TRBV6-5|-|TRBJ2-7|TRBD2
TGTGCCAGCAGTTACTCGAGCGGGACTACCTACGAGCAGTACTTC
CASSYSSGTTYEQYF
>TRBV12-3/TRBV12-4|-|TRBJ1-1|-
TGTGCCAGCAGTTTATTTCGGTTGGAAGCTTTCTTT
CASSLFRLEAFF
>TRBV19|-|TRBJ2-7|-
TGTGCCAGTAGTACCCGGGACTTTGCCTTCGCCGAGCAGTACTTC
CASSTRDFAFAEQYF
>TRBV28|many|TRBJ1-5|-
TGTGCCAGCAGTTCTGGCGTTGGCGGAGGTTATAGCAATCAGCCCCAGCATTTT
CASSSGVGGGYSNQPQHF
>TRBV20-1|few|TRBJ2-2|-
TGCAGTGCTTCTGCGGTTTCGCGATTCCCCGGGGGGCTGTTTTTT
CSASAVSRFPGGLFF
>TRBV5-1|-|TRBJ2-3|-
TGCGCCAGCAGCTTCTCCGGGAAAAGCACAGATACGCAGTATTTT
CASSFSGKSTDTQYF
>TRBV28|many|TRBJ1-2|-
TGTGCCAGCAGTGGCCCATCGCGGGGCTACACCTTC
CASSGPSRGYTF
>TRBV7-2|many|TRBJ2-7|TRBD1
TGTGCCAGCAGCAACCGGGACAGGGACGACGAGCAGTACTTC
CASSNRDRDDEQYF
>TRBV9|-|TRBJ2-7|-
TGTGCCAGCAGCGTAGGTGGAGGGATCGAGCAGTACTTC
CASSVGGGIEQYF
>TRBV5-1|-|TRBJ1-5|TRBD1
TGCGCCAGCAGACTAGGACAGGGGAGGCAGCCCCAGCATTTT
CASRLGQGRQPQHF
>TRBV7-3|-|TRBJ2-7|TRBD1
TGTGCCAGCAGCTCCCCTATCCGAGGGACAGCCTACGAGCAGTACTTC
CASSSPIRGTAYEQYF
>TRBV11-2|many|TRBJ1-2|TRBD1
TGTGCCAGCAGCTTAGGTCGACAGGGTCGGAGCTATGGCTACACCTTC
CASSLGRQGRSYGYTF
>TRBV28|-|TRBJ1-2|-
TGTGCCAGCAGTATTCAGGGGAGTCACTATGGCTACACCTTC
CASSIQGSHYGYTF
>TRBV7-2|many|TRBJ2-2|TRBD2
TGTGCCAGCACCTGGGGACTAGCGGGAGCCACCGGGGAGCTGTTTTTT
CASTWGLAGATGELFF
>TRBV20-1|few|TRBJ2-7|-
TGCAGTGCTAGTGTCCCCCGGTTAAGCGAGCAGTACTTC
CSASVPRLSEQYF
>TRBV12-3/TRBV12-4|few|TRBJ2-2|TRBD1
TGTGCCAGCAGATCTGTCACAGGGGGCGCGACCGGGGAGCTGTTTTTT
CASRSVTGGATGELFF
>TRBV20-1|few|TRBJ2-1|-
TGCAGTGCTAGAGATCCCGGACCGGGGGAGCAGTTCTTC
CSARDPGPGEQFF
>TRBV19|few|TRBJ2-2|TRBD2
TGTGCCAGTAGTATTCCCCGGATTCGCGGGAGCTCTACCGGGGAGCTGTTTTTT
CASSIPRIRGSSTGELFF
>TRBV6-1|many|TRBJ1-1|-
TGTGCCAGCAGCACTGCACTCGGGGGGAACACTGAAGCTTTCTTT
CASSTALGGNTEAFF
>TRBV5-5|-|TRBJ1-2|-
TGTGCCAGCAGCTTGGCTGGAAGCGACGGCTACACCTTC
CASSLAGSDGYTF
>TRBV28|-|TRBJ2-1|-
TGTGCCAGCTGGGAGAGGGGCTACAATGAGCAGTTCTTC
CASWERGYNEQFF
>TRBV6-5|many|TRBJ1-2|TRBD1
TGTGCCAGCAGTTACTCAGGCCCCACAGGGGAGGCTGGCTACACCTTC
CASSYSGPTGEAGYTF
>TRBV7-2|many|TRBJ2-7|TRBD2
TGTGCCAGCAGCTTGGGAGGGGAGTACGAGCAGTACTTC
CASSLGGEYEQYF
>TRBV6-2/TRBV6-3|-|TRBJ1-1|-
TGTGCCAGCAGTTACTCAGGGGCCTTGAACACTGAAGCTTTCTTT
CASSYSGALNTEAFF
>TRBV19|few|TRBJ1-2|-
TGTGCCAGTTATGACTATGGCTACACCTTC
CASYDYGYTF
>TRBV27|-|TRBJ2-7|TRBD2
TGTGCCAGCAGGAGGGACGCCCCTGGCGCGGGGGGCTCCTACGAGCAGTACTTC
CASRRDAPGAGGSYEQYF
>TRBV20-1|few|TRBJ2-7|TRBD1
TGCAGTGCGCAGAAATTGGACAGGGGGAGCTACGAGCAGTACTTC
CSAQKLDRGSYEQYF
>TRBV6-2/TRBV6-3|-|TRBJ2-5|-
TGTGCCAGCAGTTACGACGGGGTGGGGACCCAGTACTTC
CASSYDGVGTQYF
>TRBV27|many|TRBJ1-6|-
TGTGCCAGCAGTTTACGGACATTTCAGTCACCCCTCCACTTT
CASSLRTFQSPLHF
>TRBV11-2|few|TRBJ1-1|-
TGTGCCAGCAGACCGATGGCTCGACCTGAAGCTTTCTTT
CASRPMARPEAFF
>TRBV6-2/TRBV6-3|few|TRBJ2-7|TRBD2
TGTGCCAGCTGGGGGACCTTACGCGGGAGGTCATACGAGCAGTACTTC
CASWGTLRGRSYEQYF
>TRBV28|many|TRBJ1-2|-
TGTGCCAGCAGTGGAGGGTCTGGCTACACCTTC
CASSGGSGYTF
>TRBV7-3|few|TRBJ1-1|-
TGTGCCAGCAGCTTAGAACCCCTGGGAGTGGCTGAAGCTTTCTTT
CASSLEPLGVAEAFF
>TRBV15|-|TRBJ1-2|TRBD1
TGTGCCACCAGCAGAGAAACAGGGGGCGCAGGCTACACCTTC
CATSRETGGAGYTF
>TRBV7-2|once|TRBJ2-6|TRBD1
TGTGCCAGCAGCAACAGGGGGCGTAGGGCCAACGTCCTGACTTTC
CASSNRGRRANVLTF
>TRBV12-3/TRBV12-4|many|TRBJ2-5|-
TGTGCCAGCAGTTTAGCGCTAACAGGGAGAGAGACCCAGTACTTC
CASSLALTGRETQYF
>TRBV5-4|-|TRBJ2-3|TRBD2
TGTGCCAGCAGCTTGGGCCGGATAGCGGGAGGCACAGATACGCAGTATTTT
CASSLGRIAGGTDTQYF
>TRBV12-3/TRBV12-4|many|TRBJ2-7|-
TGTGCCAGCGGACAGCCTAGATGGCAGTACTTC
CASGQPRWQYF
>TRBV29-1|few|TRBJ1-6|TRBD1
TGCAGCGTGGAAAAGGACAGGTCCCCCTATAATTCACCCCTCCACTTT
CSVEKDRSPYNSPLHF
>TRBV28|many|TRBJ1-5|-
TGTGCCAGCAGGTTATTGGGCAATCAGCCCCAGCATTTT
CASRLLGNQPQHF
>TRBV28|many|TRBJ2-5|TRBD1
TGTGCCAGCAGTTTGACAGGGGCTGGGGAGACCCAGTACTTC
CASSLTGAGETQYF
>TRBV19|many|TRBJ2-5|TRBD1
TGTGCCAGTAGTATGAACAGGGGCTTGGAGACCCAGTACTTC
CASSMNRGLETQYF
>TRBV3-1|few|TRBJ2-7|-
TGTGCCAGCAGCCAAGAGAGGGCTTCGGGACTCGTTTTCTACGAGCAGTACTTC
CASSQERASGLVFYEQYF
>TRBV6-1|many|TRBJ1-6|-
TGTGCCAGCAGGGGTTCGGACCCCAATTCACCCCTCCACTTT
CASRGSDPNSPLHF
>TRBV7-8|-|TRBJ2-3|-
TGTGCCAGCAGCCCTTGGGATACGCAGTATTTT
CASSPWDTQYF
>TRBV15|many|TRBJ1-4|-
TGTGCCACCAGCAGAGTGGGAACGGGGCTTGAAAAACTGTTTTTT
CATSRVGTGLEKLFF
>TRBV18|-|TRBJ2-2|-
TGTGCCAGCTCACCATATCGTGGGGAGCTGTTTTTT
CASSPYRGELFF
>TRBV7-9|-|TRBJ2-2|-
TGTGCCAGCAGCTTTCTCAACGCTGGAGACACCGGGGAGCTGTTTTTT
CASSFLNAGDTGELFF